This T cell receptor beta chain was identified in a study of T cell repertoires in ileal Crohn's disease. Study in general: 30% to 40% were active smokers at surgery; median disease duration was 7.9 years.

TCRdb's table, derived via immunoSEQ multiplex PCR, lists solely in-frame clones and lacks some. The profile shows approximately 4,500 clones, roughly 74% of them singletons. By sample share, this clone is large. This CDR3 is 15 amino acids long. Germline V CDR1 and CDR2: SNHLY, FYNNEI. With 8 bases removed from V and 0 bases from J, the gap between germline ends came to 13 bases. The sequencing sample was made of ileal tissue. The chain couples TRBV2 to TRBJ2-2; D may be TRBD2 (5 bases). The sequence derives from an adult with Crohn's disease. This CDR3 reads CASQKEVANTGELFF. For the CDR3, the DNA is TGTGCCAGCCAAAAGGAGGTAGCGAACACCGGGGAGCTGTTTTTT.